The 32 T cell receptor beta chains reported below all come from one sample, sequenced in a study of OX40 agonist ivuxolimab in advanced cancers. The protocol was immunoSEQ multiplex PCR, while the TCRdb copy is restricted to in-frame clones and leaves out a portion. Of about 70,000 clones in the sample, 86% were seen once. The source material was CD4+ or CD8+ T cells sorted from blood, sampled in a trial of the OX40 agonist ivuxolimab. These receptors all stem from an adult with an advanced solid tumor such as melanoma, head and neck, liver or kidney cancer.

The chain combines TRBV7-2 with TRBJ2-2, with TRBD2 matching over 8 bases. V lost 7 bases and J lost 8; bases outside the gene matches: 21. There are 18 residues in the CDR3. The germline gives CDR1 SGHTA, CDR2 FQGNSA. The CDR3 DNA reads as TGTGCCAGCAAGGAAACCTGGGCAGCGGGAGATGGTAGGGGGGAGCTGTTTTTT. It is translated as CASKETWAAGDGRGELFF.

This clone was seen only once. The rearrangement uses TRBV4-1 and TRBJ1-1, with 7 bases fitting TRBD1. After removal of 2 bases from V and 1 base from J, the junction contained 7 bases not matched to a gene. The CDR3 length is 16 residues. Germline V gives CDR1 MGHRA, CDR2 YSYEKL. The CDR3 nucleotides read TGCGCCAGCAGCCAAAGAAGGACAGGCCGGAACACTGAAGCTTTCTTT. Its translation: CASSQRRTGRNTEAFF.

The gene calls are TRBV7-2 and TRBJ2-1; possibly TRBD1 for D (6 bases). Germline V gene data show CDR1 as SGHTA and CDR2 as FQGNSA. Trimming removed 2 bases at V and 5 bases at J, with 13 bases between. CDR3 length: 15 residues. The CDR3 coding sequence is TGTGCCAGCAGCTTATCGGCAGGGGATAACAATGAGCAGTTCTTC. Its translation: CASSLSAGDNNEQFF.

The chain links TRBV4-3 to TRBJ1-5; possible D gene TRBD1, 6 bases. V was trimmed by 0 bases and J by 1 base, leaving 7 bases between them. CDR1 is LGHNA, CDR2 YSLEER, per germline. The CDR3 has 15 residues. The DNA for the CDR3 is TGCGCCAGCAGCCAAGATACAGGGAGCAATCAGCCCCAGCATTTT. Its translation is CASSQDTGSNQPQHF.

V usage is TRBV15 and J usage is TRBJ1-1; 7 bases line up with TRBD1. The length of the CDR3 is 15 residues. Germline CDR1 reads LNHNV; CDR2 reads YYDKDF (reference sequence). V trimming: 1 base; J trimming: 5 bases; junction bases outside the gene matches: 7. The DNA of the CDR3 is TGTGCCACCAGCAGAGCGGTTAGGGGGCGGACTGAAGCTTTCTTT. Residues: CATSRAVRGRTEAFF.

The chain employs TRBV7-2 and TRBJ1-4; possibly TRBD1 for D (5 bases). CDR3 length: 16 residues. V dropped 2 bases and J dropped 4 bases, with 14 bases sitting between them. Germline loops: CDR1 SGHTA, CDR2 FQGNSA. CDR3 coding DNA: TGTGCCAGCAGCTTATCTGTGGGGGTTGGTAATGAAAAACTGTTTTTT. Its protein is CASSLSVGVGNEKLFF.

The chain joins TRBV27 to TRBJ1-6, with 9 bases aligning to TRBD1. Germline values: CDR1 MNHEY, CDR2 SMNVEV (reference sequence). The V and J ends lost 6 bases and 1 base, in that order; junction bases with no gene match: 4. CDR3 length: 16 residues. In DNA, the CDR3 is TGTGCCAGCAGAGGGACAGGGAGGTCCTATAATTCACCCCTCCACTTT. Amino acid sequence: CASRGTGRSYNSPLHF.

About this clone itself: The junction departs from germline at one end; a sequencing error may be responsible. Additional DNA sequences in this sample encode the identical CDR3. The DNA for the CDR3 is TGTAGCGTTATTAAGGGGAATGAGCAGTTCTTC. The encoded protein is CSVIKGNEQFF. The chain joins TRBV29-1 to TRBJ2-1; D may match TRBD1 or TRBD2 (5 bases each). CDR1 SQVTM and CDR2 ANQGSEA come from the germline V gene. The CDR3 loop spans 11 amino acids.

The CDR3 DNA follows: TGTGCCAGCAGCTCTACGGTGAACACTGAAGCTTTCTTT. Protein: CASSSTVNTEAFF. V gene TRBV6-5 combines with J gene TRBJ1-1; D is ambiguous. Trimming removed 6 bases from V and 0 bases from J, with 8 bases in between. The CDR3 has 13 amino acids. In germline, CDR1 is MNHEY, CDR2 SVGAGI.

The genes are TRBV7-6 and TRBJ2-1, with 12 bases matching TRBD2. The CDR3 totals 17 residues. The V segment lost 1 base and the J segment 5 bases; nucleotides outside the gene matches: 6. Germline CDR1 reads SGHVS; CDR2 reads FNYEAQ. The CDR3 DNA reads as TGTGCCAGCAGCTTAGTCGCTAGCGGGGGGGCGAACAATGAGCAGTTCTTC. It is translated as CASSLVASGGANNEQFF.

V usage is TRBV2 and J usage is TRBJ1-3; D remains unclear. V was cut by 1 base and J by 2 bases, with 9 bases left in between. CDR3 length: 15 residues. Germline V gives CDR1 SNHLY, CDR2 FYNNEI. The CDR3 DNA reads TGTGCCAGCAGTGAAGTACGAAGGACTGGAAACACCATATATTTT. Translation gives CASSEVRRTGNTIYF.

The rearrangement uses TRBV18 and TRBJ1-5, with no clear D. In germline, CDR1 is KGHSH, CDR2 LQKENI. V was trimmed by 3 bases and J by 1 base, leaving 4 bases between them. The CDR3 length is 13 residues. The CDR3 nucleotides are TGTGCCAGCTCACCTTCCAGCAATCAGCCCCAGCATTTT. Translating gives CASSPSSNQPQHF.

In its sample, this clone ranks as medium-sized. The chain uses TRBV11-3 and TRBJ1-2, with 7 positions matching TRBD1. Germline lookup yields CDR1 SGHNT and CDR2 YENEEA. The CDR3 has 17 residues. V shed 4 bases, J shed 4 bases, and the junction held 15 bases outside the gene matches. CDR3 DNA: TGTGCCAGCAGCTCCCCCTCCGGGACAGACGTTTTCTATGGCTACACCTTC. Protein product: CASSSPSGTDVFYGYTF.

The J gene is TRBJ2-3, the V gene TRBV11-1, with TRBD2 identical over 10 bases. CDR3 length equals 16 residues. The germline gives CDR1 SGHAT, CDR2 FQDESV (reference sequence). Trimming took 5 bases from V and 0 from J; bases not matched to a gene: 5. The CDR3 nucleotides read TGTGCCAGCAGCCATACGACTAGCGGGAGCACAGATACGCAGTATTTT. Protein product: CASSHTTSGSTDTQYF.

This clone appeared a single time. V gene TRBV11-2 combines with J gene TRBJ2-7; D is unclear. This CDR3 has 15 residues. The germline V and J ends were trimmed by 1 base and 3 bases, with 13 bases remaining between them. Germline V gene data show CDR1 as SGHAT and CDR2 as FQNNGV. CDR3 nucleotides: TGTGCCAGCAGCTTAGTGTGGGCGGCCTTCTACGAGCAGTACTTC. This translates into CASSLVWAAFYEQYF.

The chain uses TRBV6-5 and TRBJ2-1, with D possibly being TRBD2 (5 bases). The CDR3 covers 14 residues. CDR1 MNHEY and CDR2 SVGAGI come from the germline V gene. V was pared by 4 bases and J by 9 bases, with 16 bases between. Written as DNA, the CDR3 is TGTGCCAGCAGTTTAACCCTTACTAGTACTGAGCAGTTCTTC. Protein: CASSLTLTSTEQFF.

The chain couples TRBV6-1 to TRBJ1-5, with no clear D. The V gene's germline CDR1 is MNHNS and CDR2 SASEGT. The CDR3 runs 13 residues. V shed 2 bases and J shed 7 bases, with 9 bases lying between them. This chain's CDR3 is CASSETRGQPQHF. The CDR3 DNA is TGTGCCAGCAGTGAAACACGCGGCCAGCCCCAGCATTTT.

This chain uses TRBV20-1 with TRBJ1-2; D gene uncertain. The CDR3 contains 11 residues. The V end lost 4 bases, the J end lost 3 bases, and 6 bases lay between the germline ends. CDR1 and CDR2 from the germline V gene are DFQATT and SNEGSKA (reference sequence). The CDR3 reads CSATPDYGYTF. As DNA, the CDR3 is TGCAGTGCTACGCCCGACTATGGCTACACCTTC.

CDR3 residues: CASSYSEGLGTEAFF. DNA for the CDR3: TGTGCCAGCAGTTACTCCGAGGGGCTGGGGACTGAAGCTTTCTTT. The V and J genes are TRBV6-5 and TRBJ1-1; D may be TRBD1 (5 bases). V was shortened by 0 bases and J by 5 bases, with 13 bases between the two germline ends. The CDR3 totals 15 residues. Germline V gene sequence: CDR1 MNHEY, CDR2 SVGAGI.

This clone was seen a handful of times. V and J are TRBV15 and TRBJ1-2; TRBD1 matches 7 bases. Germline CDR1 is LNHNV and CDR2 is YYDKDF (reference sequence). There are 15 residues in the CDR3. V was clipped by 0 bases and J by 13 bases; unmatched bases: 14. The chain's CDR3 is CATSRDRIGQASLTF. In DNA form, the CDR3 reads TGTGCCACCAGCAGAGATCGGATCGGACAGGCGAGTCTCACCTTC.

This clone was recorded only once. The CDR3 spells CASSPGLAAYNEQFF. CDR3 nucleotides: TGTGCCAGCAGCCCGGGACTAGCGGCGTACAATGAGCAGTTCTTC. This chain connects TRBV7-8 to TRBJ2-1, with 11 bases that match TRBD2. V lost 5 bases, J lost 4 bases, and 4 bases stayed unmatched. From germline, CDR1 is SGHVS and CDR2 FQNEAQ. The CDR3 extends over 15 amino acids.

The rearrangement uses TRBV30 and TRBJ2-5, with D unresolved. The CDR3 has 14 residues. Germline V gene sequence: CDR1 GTSNPN, CDR2 SVGIG (reference sequence). V shed 5 bases and J shed 4 bases, with 17 bases lying between them. DNA of the CDR3: TGTGCCTGGGGAATTAGGACCCCGGGAGAGACCCAGTACTTC. It specifies CAWGIRTPGETQYF.

The V call is TRBV15, the J call TRBJ2-3; possibly TRBD1 or TRBD2 for D (6 bases each). The germline gives CDR1 LNHNV, CDR2 YYDKDF (reference sequence). V was trimmed by 7 bases and J by 3 bases, leaving 17 bases between them. There are 15 residues in the CDR3. This CDR3 is CATTSVGGWTDTQYF. CDR3 DNA sequence: TGTGCCACCACCTCAGTGGGGGGCTGGACAGATACGCAGTATTTT.

This sequence joins TRBV11-2 and TRBJ1-1; a possible D gene is TRBD1 (5 bases). V gave up 5 bases and J gave up 2 bases, with 15 bases separating them. Germline V gene sequence: CDR1 SGHAT, CDR2 FQNNGV. The CDR3 is made up of 15 amino acids. This CDR3 reads CASSPQAGLNTEAFF. The CDR3 DNA follows: TGTGCCAGCAGCCCTCAGGCGGGGCTAAACACTGAAGCTTTCTTT. The whole variable domain, filled in from reference TRBV11-2 and TRBJ1-1, reads EAGVAQSPRYKIIEKRQSVAFWCNPISGHATLYWYQQILGQGPKLLIQFQNNGVVDDSQLPKDRFSAERLKGVDSTLKIQPAKLEDSAVYLCASSPQAGLNTEAFFGQGTRLTVV.

The chain combines TRBV6-4 with TRBJ2-5, with D possibly being TRBD1 (6 bases). CDR1 is MRHNA and CDR2 is SNTAGT in the germline V gene. The CDR3 sequence is 14 residues long. Trimming removed 9 bases from V and 7 bases from J, with 21 bases in between. CDR3 residues: CASSEGLGAGTQYF. In DNA form, the CDR3 reads TGTGCCAGTTCCGAGGGTCTGGGGGCAGGGACCCAGTACTTC.

This chain connects TRBV5-1 to TRBJ2-5; maybe TRBD2 (6 bases). V shed 7 bases and J shed 5 bases, with 24 bases lying between them. This CDR3 has 16 amino acids. The V gene's germline CDR1 is SGHRS and CDR2 YFSETQ. The CDR3 DNA is TGCGCCAGCCAATCCGGGAGCACAGGCTTAAGGGAGACCCAGTACTTC. Translated: CASQSGSTGLRETQYF.

The chain recombines TRBV6-1 with TRBJ1-1; a possible D gene is TRBD1 (6 bases). Germline CDR1 MNHNS, CDR2 SASEGT. There are 16 residues in the CDR3. Trimming stripped 3 bases from V and 3 bases from J, with 17 bases between. Here the CDR3 reads CASSDGGALLHTEAFF. In DNA form, the CDR3 reads TGTGCCAGCAGTGACGGGGGGGCCCTTCTCCACACTGAAGCTTTCTTT.

This clone has a single count. This sequence joins TRBV28 and TRBJ1-2; no clear D. The germline V gene encodes CDR1 MDHEN and CDR2 SYDVKM. V was clipped by 2 bases and J by 7 bases, with 17 bases between them. The CDR3 length is 15 residues. The CDR3 DNA sequence: TGTGCCAGCAGTTTACCCCAACCTTACACCTCTGGCTACACCTTC. Encoded protein: CASSLPQPYTSGYTF.

The genes are TRBV11-2 and TRBJ2-5, with 9 bases that match TRBD2. V trimming: 0 bases; J trimming: 5 bases; junction bases outside the gene matches: 7. There are 16 residues in the CDR3. Per germline, CDR1 SGHAT and CDR2 FQNNGV. The CDR3 loop reads CASSLDIAGAVETQYF. CDR3 in DNA: TGTGCCAGCAGCTTAGACATAGCGGGGGCTGTTGAGACCCAGTACTTC.

V usage is TRBV27 and J usage is TRBJ1-4, with TRBD1 as a possible D gene (6 bases). Germline V gene lookup returns CDR1 MNHEY and CDR2 SMNVEV (reference sequence). CDR3 length: 17 amino acids. The V end lost 3 bases, the J end lost 8 bases, and 22 bases lay between the germline ends. This CDR3 reads CASSLWATGIIGEKLFF. CDR3 bases: TGTGCCAGCAGTTTGTGGGCCACAGGGATAATTGGGGAAAAACTGTTTTTT.

The chain combines TRBV2 with TRBJ2-5; D could derive from TRBD1 or TRBD2 (5 bases each). V lost 10 bases and J lost 4, with 16 bases in between. The CDR3 runs to 13 residues. Germline CDR1 SNHLY, CDR2 FYNNEI. The CDR3 DNA reads as TGTGCCACCGGGACCGTCCTTGGAGAGACCCAGTACTTC. Its translation: CATGTVLGETQYF.

The CDR3 DNA reads TGTGCCAGCAGTTACTCGGGCACTAATGAAAAACTGTTTTTT. It translates to CASSYSGTNEKLFF. The V call is TRBV6-5, the J call TRBJ1-4; D gene unclear. V lost 0 bases, J lost 2 bases, and 4 bases lay in between. Looked up from germline, CDR1 is MNHEY and CDR2 is SVGAGI. The CDR3 sequence is 14 residues long.